This record covers a single TCR beta chain. Its antigen is still unknown. The source of the sample is a study of cytomegalovirus exposure and HLA in healthy donors. Across the whole study: The Caucasian-associated ancestry cluster contained more than 75% of the approximately 400 genotyped donors. Study-level findings and limits: Apart from CMV serostatus, no immune exposure information was available. Several top significant clusters appeared, in a later analysis, to be linked to common viral pathogens.

Germline V CDR1 and CDR2: MNHEY, SVGAGI. The CDR3 length is 15 residues. The V and J ends lost 2 bases and 2 bases, in that order; junction bases with no gene match: 5. PCR employed 60 Vbeta and 13 Jbeta primers. TCRdb's table, derived via immunoSEQ multiplex PCR, lists solely in-frame clones and lacks some. The table records about 160,000 clones, roughly four fifths of them present only once. The sequencing input was PBMCs. The TCR originated in a man in his forties in good health and CMV-seronegative. The genes are TRBV6-5 and TRBJ1-1; 7 bases fit TRBD1. CDR3: CASSYPTGVNTEAFF. CDR3 in DNA: TGTGCCAGCAGTTACCCTACAGGGGTCAACACTGAAGCTTTCTTT.